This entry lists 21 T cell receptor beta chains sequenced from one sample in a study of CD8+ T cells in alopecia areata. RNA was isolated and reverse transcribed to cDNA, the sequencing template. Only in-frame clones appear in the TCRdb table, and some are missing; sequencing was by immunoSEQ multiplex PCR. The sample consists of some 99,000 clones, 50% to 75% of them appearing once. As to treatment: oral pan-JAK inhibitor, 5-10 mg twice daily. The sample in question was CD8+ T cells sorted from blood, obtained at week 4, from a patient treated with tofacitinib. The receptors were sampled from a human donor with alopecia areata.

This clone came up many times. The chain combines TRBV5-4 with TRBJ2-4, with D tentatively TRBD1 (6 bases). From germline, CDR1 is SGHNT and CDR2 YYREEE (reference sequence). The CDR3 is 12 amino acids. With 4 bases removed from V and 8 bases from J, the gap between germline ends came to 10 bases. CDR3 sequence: CASSPGGYIQYF. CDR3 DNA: TGTGCCAGCAGCCCTGGGGGCTACATTCAGTACTTC.

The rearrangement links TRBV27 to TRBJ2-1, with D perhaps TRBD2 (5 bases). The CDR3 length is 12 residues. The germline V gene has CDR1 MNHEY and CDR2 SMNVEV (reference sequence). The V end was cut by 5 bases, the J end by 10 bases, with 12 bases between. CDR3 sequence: CASSRASTEQFF. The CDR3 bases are TGTGCCAGCAGTAGAGCTAGCACAGAGCAGTTCTTC.

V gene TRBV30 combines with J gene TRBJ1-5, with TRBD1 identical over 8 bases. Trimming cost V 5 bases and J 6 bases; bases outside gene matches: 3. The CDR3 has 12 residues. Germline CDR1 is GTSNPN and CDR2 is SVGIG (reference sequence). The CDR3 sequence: CAWGQGRQPQHF. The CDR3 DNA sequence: TGTGCCTGGGGACAGGGACGTCAGCCCCAGCATTTT.

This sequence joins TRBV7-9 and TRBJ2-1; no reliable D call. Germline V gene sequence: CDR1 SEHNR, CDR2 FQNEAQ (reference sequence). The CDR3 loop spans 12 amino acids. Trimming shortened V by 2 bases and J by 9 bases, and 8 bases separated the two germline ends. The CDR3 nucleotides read TGTGCCAGCAGCTTAATAGCTGGTGAGCAGTTCTTC. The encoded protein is CASSLIAGEQFF. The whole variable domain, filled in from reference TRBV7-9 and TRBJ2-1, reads DTGVSQNPRHKITKRGQNVTFRCDPISEHNRLYWYRQTLGQGPEFLTYFQNEAQLEKSRLLSDRFSAERPKGSFSTLEIQRTEQGDSAMYLCASSLIAGEQFFGPGTRLTVL.

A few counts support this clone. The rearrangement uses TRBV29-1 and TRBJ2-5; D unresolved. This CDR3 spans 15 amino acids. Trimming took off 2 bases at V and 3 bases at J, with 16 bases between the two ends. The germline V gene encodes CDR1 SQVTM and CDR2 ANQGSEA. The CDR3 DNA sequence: TGCAGCGTTGAAAGACGCGGCACCCTGGAAGAGACCCAGTACTTC. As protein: CSVERRGTLEETQYF.

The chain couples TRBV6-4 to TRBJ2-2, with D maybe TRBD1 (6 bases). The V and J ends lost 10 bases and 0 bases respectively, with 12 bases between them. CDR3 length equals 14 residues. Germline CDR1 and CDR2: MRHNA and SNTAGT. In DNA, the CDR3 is TGTGCCACGAAGGACAGTTCGAACACCGGGGAGCTGTTTTTT. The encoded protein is CATKDSSNTGELFF.

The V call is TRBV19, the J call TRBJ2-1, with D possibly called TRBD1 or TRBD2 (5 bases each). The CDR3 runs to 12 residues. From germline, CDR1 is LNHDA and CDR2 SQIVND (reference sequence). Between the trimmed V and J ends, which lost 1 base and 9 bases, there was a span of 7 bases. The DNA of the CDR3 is TGTGCCAGTAGTATAGGGGACGTTGAGCAGTTCTTC. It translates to CASSIGDVEQFF.

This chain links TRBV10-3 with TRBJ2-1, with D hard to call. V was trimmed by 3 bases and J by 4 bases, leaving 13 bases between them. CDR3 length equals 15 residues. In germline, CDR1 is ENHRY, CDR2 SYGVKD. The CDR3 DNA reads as TGTGCCATCAGTGAATCCCTGCAGCAGTACAATGAGCAGTTCTTC. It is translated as CAISESLQQYNEQFF.

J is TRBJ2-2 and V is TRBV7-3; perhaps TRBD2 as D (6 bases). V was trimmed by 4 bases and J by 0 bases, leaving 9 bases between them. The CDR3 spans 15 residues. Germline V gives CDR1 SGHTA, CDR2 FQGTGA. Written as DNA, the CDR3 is TGTGCCAGCAGCTCAGCGGGCCCGAACACCGGGGAGCTGTTTTTT. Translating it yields CASSSAGPNTGELFF.

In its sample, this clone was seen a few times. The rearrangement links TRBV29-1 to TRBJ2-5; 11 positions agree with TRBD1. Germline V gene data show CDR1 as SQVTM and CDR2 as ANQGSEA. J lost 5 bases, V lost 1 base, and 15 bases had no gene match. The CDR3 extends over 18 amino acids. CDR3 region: CSVEGTWDRGYGEETQYF. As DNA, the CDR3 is TGCAGCGTTGAAGGAACTTGGGACAGGGGGTATGGTGAGGAGACCCAGTACTTC.

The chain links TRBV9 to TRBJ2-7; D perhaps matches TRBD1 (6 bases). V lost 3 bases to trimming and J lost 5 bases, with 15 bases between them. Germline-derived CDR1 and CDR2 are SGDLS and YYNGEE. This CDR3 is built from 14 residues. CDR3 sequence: CASSAATGPDEQYF. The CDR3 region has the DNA TGTGCCAGCAGCGCCGCGACAGGTCCGGACGAGCAGTACTTC.

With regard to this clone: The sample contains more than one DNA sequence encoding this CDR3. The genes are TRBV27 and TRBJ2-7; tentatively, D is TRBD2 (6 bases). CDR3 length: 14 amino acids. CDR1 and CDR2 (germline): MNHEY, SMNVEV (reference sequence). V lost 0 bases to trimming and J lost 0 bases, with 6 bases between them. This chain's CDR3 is CASSLSGSSYEQYF. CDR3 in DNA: TGTGCCAGCAGTTTATCCGGGAGCTCCTACGAGCAGTACTTC.

The CDR3 reads CASSPYLAGSYNEQFF. CDR3 sequence (DNA): TGTGCCAGCAGCCCCTACCTAGCGGGTTCTTACAATGAGCAGTTCTTC. The rearrangement joins TRBV14 to TRBJ2-1; 8 bases fit TRBD2. The CDR3 covers 16 residues. The germline gives CDR1 SGHDN, CDR2 FVKESK. Unmatched junction bases numbered 9, after V lost 4 bases and J lost 4 bases.

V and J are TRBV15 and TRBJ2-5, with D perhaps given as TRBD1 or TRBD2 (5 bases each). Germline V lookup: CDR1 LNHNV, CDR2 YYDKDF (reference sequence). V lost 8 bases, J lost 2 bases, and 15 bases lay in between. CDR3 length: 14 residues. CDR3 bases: TGTGCCACCGGGGGACGACGGAGTCAAGAGACCCAGTACTTC. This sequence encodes CATGGRRSQETQYF.

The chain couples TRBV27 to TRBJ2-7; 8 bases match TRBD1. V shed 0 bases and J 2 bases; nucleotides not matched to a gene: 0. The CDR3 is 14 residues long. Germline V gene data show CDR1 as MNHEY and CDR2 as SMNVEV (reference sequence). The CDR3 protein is CASSLSGQAYEQYF. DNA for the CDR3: TGTGCCAGCAGTTTATCGGGACAGGCCTACGAGCAGTACTTC.

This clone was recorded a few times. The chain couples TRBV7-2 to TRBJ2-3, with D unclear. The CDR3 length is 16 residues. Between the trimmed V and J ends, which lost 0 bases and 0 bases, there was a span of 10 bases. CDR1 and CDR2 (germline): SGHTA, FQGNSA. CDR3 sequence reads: CASSLAGFGSTDTQYF. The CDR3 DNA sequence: TGTGCCAGCAGCTTAGCTGGGTTCGGTAGCACAGATACGCAGTATTTT. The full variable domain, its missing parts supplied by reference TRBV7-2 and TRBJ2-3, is GAGVSQSPSNKVTEKGKDVELRCDPISGHTALYWYRQSLGQGLEFLIYFQGNSAPDKSGLPSDRFSAERTGGSVSTLTIQRTQQEDSAVYLCASSLAGFGSTDTQYFGPGTRLTVL.

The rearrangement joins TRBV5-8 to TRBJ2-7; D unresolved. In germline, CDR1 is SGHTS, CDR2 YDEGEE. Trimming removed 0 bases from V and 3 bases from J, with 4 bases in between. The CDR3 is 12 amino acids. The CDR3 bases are TGTGCCAGCAGCTTGGACTACTACGAGCAGTACTTC. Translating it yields CASSLDYYEQYF.

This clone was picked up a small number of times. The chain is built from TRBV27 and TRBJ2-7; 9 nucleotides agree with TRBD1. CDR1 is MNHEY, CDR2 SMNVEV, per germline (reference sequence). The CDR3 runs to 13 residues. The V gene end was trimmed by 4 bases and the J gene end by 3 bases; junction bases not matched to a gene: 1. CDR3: CASSSTGGYEQYF. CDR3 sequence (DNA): TGTGCCAGCAGTTCGACAGGGGGCTACGAGCAGTACTTC.

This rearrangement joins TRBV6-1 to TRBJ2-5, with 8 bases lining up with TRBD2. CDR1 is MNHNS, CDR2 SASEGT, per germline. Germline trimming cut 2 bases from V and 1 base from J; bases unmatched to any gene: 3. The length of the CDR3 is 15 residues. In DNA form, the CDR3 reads TGTGCCAGCAGTGAACCGGGGGGGGGCCAAGAGACCCAGTACTTC. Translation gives CASSEPGGGQETQYF.

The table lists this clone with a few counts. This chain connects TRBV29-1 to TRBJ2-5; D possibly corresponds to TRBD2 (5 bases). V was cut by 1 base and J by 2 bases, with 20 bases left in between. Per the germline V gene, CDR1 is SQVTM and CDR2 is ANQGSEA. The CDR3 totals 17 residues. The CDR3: CSVEGARAAAPQETQYF. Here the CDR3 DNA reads TGCAGCGTTGAAGGAGCAAGGGCAGCGGCCCCTCAAGAGACCCAGTACTTC.

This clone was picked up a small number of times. The DNA of the CDR3 is TGCAGCGTTGAAGGAAATCACGACAGGGGTACGGACTATGGCTACACCTTC. This translates into CSVEGNHDRGTDYGYTF. The chain joins TRBV29-1 to TRBJ1-2, with TRBD1 identical over 8 bases. The germline V gene has CDR1 SQVTM and CDR2 ANQGSEA. The V segment lost 1 base and the J segment 3 bases; nucleotides outside the gene matches: 13. The CDR3 runs 17 residues. Filled out from reference TRBV29-1 and TRBJ1-2, the complete variable domain reads SAVISQKPSRDICQRGTSLTIQCQVDSQVTMMFWYRQQPGQSLTLIATANQGSEATYESGFVIDKFPISRPNLTFSTLTVSNMSPEDSSIYLCSVEGNHDRGTDYGYTFGSGTRLTVV.